The 6 T cell receptor beta chains in this list originate from one sample, sequenced in a study of early stage breast cancer tumors. Repertoires were generated with immunoSEQ multiplex PCR, while TCRdb's copy carries only in-frame clones and drops some. The profile shows 51,000 or so clones, about 80% of them singletons. The sequencing sample was made of blood. Source of these receptors: a person aged 50 to 59 with breast cancer.

The chain couples TRBV11-3 to TRBJ2-7, with D uncertain. The V gene's germline CDR1 is SGHNT and CDR2 YENEEA. V lost 6 bases, J lost 0 bases, and 6 bases lay in between. This CDR3 region has 12 residues. The CDR3 DNA is TGTGCCAGCAGTTTCAACTCCTACGAGCAGTACTTC. Protein: CASSFNSYEQYF.

The chain employs TRBV7-2 and TRBJ2-3; 12 bases fit TRBD2. CDR3 length: 16 amino acids. J was trimmed by 5 bases and V by 5 bases; bases with no gene match: 8. CDR1 SGHTA and CDR2 FQGNSA come from the germline V gene. CDR3 DNA: TGTGCCAGCAGCCTAAGACCGGGACTAGCGGGAGATACGCAGTATTTT. Amino acid sequence: CASSLRPGLAGDTQYF.

This chain links TRBV29-1 with TRBJ2-2; 8 bases align to TRBD1. Germline V CDR1 and CDR2: SQVTM, ANQGSEA. Unmatched junction bases numbered 9, after V lost 6 bases and J lost 0 bases. The CDR3 loop spans 16 amino acids. The CDR3 loop is CSVLEGQGTNTGELFF. CDR3 in DNA: TGCAGCGTCCTTGAAGGACAGGGTACGAACACCGGGGAGCTGTTTTTT.

V gene TRBV7-2 combines with J gene TRBJ2-7, with D perhaps TRBD2 (5 bases). The CDR3 is made up of 14 amino acids. V lost 5 bases, J lost 3 bases, and 14 bases lay in between. Germline V gives CDR1 SGHTA, CDR2 FQGNSA. The CDR3 is CASSRTGPGYEQYF. The CDR3 region has the DNA TGTGCCAGCAGCCGGACTGGCCCTGGCTACGAGCAGTACTTC.

The V and J genes are TRBV19 and TRBJ1-4; D might be TRBD1 (5 bases). Germline values: CDR1 LNHDA, CDR2 SQIVND (reference sequence). CDR3 length equals 11 residues. V lost 7 bases to trimming and J lost 10 bases, with 10 bases between them. This CDR3 reads CASTGEGKLFF. The CDR3 nucleotides are TGTGCCAGTACGGGGGAGGGAAAACTGTTTTTT.

The chain recombines TRBV9 with TRBJ1-1; 7 positions match TRBD1. The trim removed 1 base at V and 4 bases at J, leaving 1 base unmatched. The CDR3 covers 13 residues. Germline V CDR1 and CDR2: SGDLS, YYNGEE. In DNA, the CDR3 is TGTGCCAGCAGCGTAAGACAGGGCACTGAAGCTTTCTTT. This sequence encodes CASSVRQGTEAFF.